This T cell receptor beta chain derives from a study of beta chain features in type 1 diabetes. Study findings and constraints: In all four CD4+ subsets, TCRB CDR3 length was significantly, moderately reduced in type 1 diabetes.

This clone was picked up a small number of times. Antigen unknown. This CDR3 spans 16 amino acids. CDR1 MNHEY and CDR2 SVGAGI come from the germline V gene. V lost 2 bases and J 4 bases, leaving 16 bases between the germline ends. Of the isolated RNA, all was reverse transcribed, and so the sequenced material was expressed TCRB transcripts. The method was immunoSEQ multiplex PCR; TCRdb's version includes in-frame clones alone and lacks a portion of them. Altogether 600,000 to 700,000 clones are present, over 10% being singletons, with the ten largest covering 0.095% to 0.15%. Donors underwent one heparinised blood draw, around 100 mL on average. Via CD45RO/CCR7/CD25/CD127/CD95/CD27, cells of the CD4+ naive, central memory, regulatory and stem cell-like memory subsets were sorted.

This sequence was found in a man aged 25 to 40 with type 1 diabetes. Sequencing was performed on naive CD4+ T cells from blood. J is TRBJ2-3 and V is TRBV6-5, with TRBD1 as a possible D gene (6 bases). Written as DNA, the CDR3 is TGTGCCAGCAGTTACGTACAGACACAGGGAGCAGATACGCAGTATTTT. Protein: CASSYVQTQGADTQYF.